This T cell receptor beta chain was sequenced in a study of T-cell reconstitution after alpha-beta-depleted transplantation in children (TCRdb year 2016). Regarding the complete study: T-cell immune reconstitution after TCRalphabeta/CD19-depleted allogeneic hematopoietic cell transplantation in children was quantitatively tracked in the study by means of TCR repertoire profiling.

Turning to this clonotype: The clone's antigen remains unknown. No much larger clone is present one base from it, and per-base qualities are unavailable.

Including cysteine and phenylalanine, the CDR3 has 14 amino acids. The CDR3 DNA has 42 bases and is translated from base 1. As encoded in the germline V gene (reference sequence), CDR1 is PRHDT while CDR2 is FYEKMQ. A distance of 12 bases separates the germline ends of V and J, which lose 3 bases and 3 bases respectively. Library prep was done by PCR. The listed sequencing device is Illumina HiSeq 2500. TCR library preparation used molecular barcoding, with unique molecular identifiers applied to normalize quantification of the TCRbeta repertoire. TCRdb ran its own pipeline on the public reads, namely fastp trimming at Q25 and MiXCR clone calling, and kept in-frame beta chains. Rows matching on CDR3 protein sequence are summarized as one entry with the most common DNA and genes. The sample table holds 500,000 to 600,000 distinct CDR3 sequences, of which around 18% were seen once. Of the sample, less than 4% falls within the top ten clones.

The receptor was derived from a human donor who donated a stem cell graft to a child with acute lymphoblastic leukemia. Sequencing used PBMCs from the stem cell graft donor, obtained from the stem cell graft. This receptor chain uses TRBV13 and TRBJ2-7; the D gene assignment is ambiguous. The CDR3 reads CASSFKAADYEQYF. The DNA is as follows: TGTGCCAGCAGCTTCAAAGCTGCGGACTACGAGCAGTACTTC.